Listed below are T cell receptor beta chains from one sample, sequenced in a study of response to subunit inactivated influenza vaccine. Each CDR3 protein is one row after TCRdb ran MiXCR on the RT-PCR reads. The sample comprises 500,000 to 550,000 distinct CDR3 sequences, 7.6% of which are singletons, and under 15% rests with the top ten. Sequenced here: PBMCs from blood, sampled about 24 months after vaccination. Receptors originate from a man between 50 and 75 years old who received an inactivated influenza vaccine. Each CDR3 is given without its conserved first and last residue. Each record gives: V gene, CDR3 protein.

TRBV20-1	SARAQITDTQY
TRBV29-1	SVVTGGRYEQY
TRBV6-2/TRBV6-3	ASSPSGGGETQY
TRBV30	AWVPLVLGTEAF
TRBV30	AWSVSLAGYNEQF
TRBV7-9	ASSNRGTYEQY
TRBV20-1	SARDRTKNTEAF
TRBV5-1	ASKGLVRFGRGYEQY
TRBV28	ASRIGGLRTGELF
TRBV5-1	ASSLRPRQGSETQY
TRBV9	ASSLAAGLDTQY
TRBV12-3/TRBV12-4	ASTTWTQGNEQF
TRBV20-1	SARDWLSGKADEQY
TRBV10-3	AIRGRSTDTQY
TRBV5-1	ASSLSGVPSYEQY
TRBV20-1	SAAETGVGYNEQF
TRBV6-1	ASSVGGGADSNQPQH
TRBV7-2	ASSLALGSSGWGNEQF